This TCR beta chain was sequenced for a study of T cell responses to AZD1222 COVID-19 vaccine. Overall study: Pooled together were second doses at about 4 or about 12 weeks. Study-wide results and limits: Spike-specific TCR breadth and depth both grew after two AZD1222 doses. Spike-spanning, vaccine-associated CD4 TCRs were dominant at 160-218 and 743-854. Clonal diversity may have been underestimated in mostly white British donors.

V shed 6 bases and J 1 base; nucleotides not matched to a gene: 5. The CDR3 covers 16 residues. CDR1 is ENHRY and CDR2 is SYGVKD in the germline V gene. This clone appeared once. Antigen unknown. Clones were read by immunoSEQ multiplex PCR, and TCRdb kept only the in-frame ones, dropping some. The sample has 75,000 to 90,000 clones; approximately 82% are singletons. This clonotype originated in an adult in good health. The V gene is TRBV10-3, the J gene TRBJ2-1; TRBD2 matches at 11 bases. The material was peripheral blood, obtained on day 0 of AZD1222 vaccination. CDR3 DNA: TGTGCCATCAGAGCGGGACTAGCGGCTTCCTACAATGAGCAGTTCTTC. This sequence encodes CAIRAGLAASYNEQFF.